Presented here are 27 T cell receptor beta chains from one specimen sequenced in a study of vaccination and CD4 T cells after COVID-19. The Oncomine TCR Beta short-read assay sequenced DNA from cultured CD4+ T cells. TCRdb re-derived calls from the PCR reads in MiXCR, one entry per CDR3 protein. The repertoire holds approximately 17,000 distinct CDR3 sequences, with around half as singletons. Treatment in this sample: roughly 10-day PBMC culture with coronavirus spike peptide pools or control peptides (ViraFEST assay). No antigen has been assigned to these receptors. Sample: CD4+ T cells from blood, cultured in vitro, taken before SARS-CoV-2 vaccination. Every receptor here comes from a human donor who had recovered from COVID-19.

V gene TRBV6-5 combines with J gene TRBJ1-1, with D possibly matching TRBD1 (6 bases). Looked up from germline, CDR1 is MNHEY and CDR2 is SVGAGI. V was cut by 4 bases and J by 4 bases, with 16 bases left in between. The length of the CDR3 is 15 residues. The CDR3 sequence: CASSFTQGRITEAFF. The CDR3 DNA follows: TGTGCCAGCAGTTTCACACAGGGAAGGATCACTGAAGCTTTCTTT.

V gene TRBV24-1 combines with J gene TRBJ2-2; D gene uncertain. CDR1 and CDR2 from the germline V gene are KGHDR and SFDVKD. The CDR3 is made up of 13 amino acids. The germline V and J ends were trimmed by 5 bases and 1 base, with 4 bases remaining between them. The CDR3 DNA sequence: TGTGCCACCAGTGCAGTGAACACCGGGGAGCTGTTTTTT. Amino acids: CATSAVNTGELFF.

The chain couples TRBV20-1 to TRBJ1-1; the D gene is possibly TRBD1 (6 bases). CDR1 DFQATT and CDR2 SNEGSKA come from the germline V gene (reference sequence). The CDR3 totals 16 residues. V lost 0 bases to trimming and J lost 0 bases, with 14 bases between them. This CDR3 reads CSARDTAGDMNTEAFF. DNA of the CDR3: TGCAGTGCTAGAGATACGGCAGGGGACATGAACACTGAAGCTTTCTTT.

This chain joins TRBV7-2 and TRBJ2-7, with D possibly called TRBD1 or TRBD2 (5 bases each). CDR3 length equals 16 residues. With 2 bases removed from V and 3 bases from J, the gap between germline ends came to 17 bases. In germline, CDR1 is SGHTA, CDR2 FQGNSA. CDR3 protein: CASSLRGRTPGYEQYF. CDR3 coding DNA: TGTGCCAGCAGCTTAAGGGGTAGGACTCCGGGCTACGAGCAGTACTTC.

The sample holds a few counts of this clonotype. The chain uses TRBV27 and TRBJ2-5; the match to TRBD2 covers 7 bases. CDR3 size: 16 residues. Germline CDR1 MNHEY, CDR2 SMNVEV (reference sequence). V gave up 5 bases and J gave up 0 bases; unmatched junction bases: 9. The CDR3 DNA reads TGTGCCAGCAGTGAAGGGGCTAGCGGTTACCAAGAGACCCAGTACTTC. Its translation: CASSEGASGYQETQYF.

This clonotype has only a few counts. This chain connects TRBV27 to TRBJ2-6; D unresolved. The CDR3 is 15 amino acids. Germline values: CDR1 MNHEY, CDR2 SMNVEV (reference sequence). V shed 0 bases and J shed 1 base, with 4 bases lying between them. This CDR3 is CASSLSGSGANVLTF. The DNA for the CDR3 is TGTGCCAGCAGTTTATCCGGATCTGGGGCCAACGTCCTGACTTTC.

The chain carries TRBV5-4 and TRBJ2-1, with D possibly matching TRBD2 (6 bases). V lost 4 bases and J lost 1, with 12 bases in between. The CDR3 consists of 15 residues. CDR1 SGHNT and CDR2 YYREEE come from the germline V gene (reference sequence). In DNA, the CDR3 is TGTGCCAGCAGCCTTGGCGGGGTATCCTACAATGAGCAGTTCTTC. Protein sequence: CASSLGGVSYNEQFF.

The CDR3 region is CASSLGGDGQPQHF. The CDR3 DNA reads as TGTGCCAGCAGTTTAGGGGGTGATGGACAGCCCCAGCATTTT. This chain connects TRBV28 to TRBJ1-5; the D gene is possibly TRBD1 (5 bases). The V end lost 2 bases, the J end lost 7 bases, and 12 bases lay between the germline ends. The germline V gene encodes CDR1 MDHEN and CDR2 SYDVKM. CDR3 length: 14 residues.

This clonotype was found a few times. The chain uses TRBV27 and TRBJ2-3; 7 bases match TRBD2. The CDR3 covers 12 residues. CDR1 is MNHEY and CDR2 is SMNVEV in the germline V gene (reference sequence). With 3 bases clipped from V and 9 bases from J, the junction kept 3 bases outside the gene matches. The DNA of the CDR3 is TGTGCCAGCAGTTTCGTCGGGGGGACGCAGTATTTT. It translates to CASSFVGGTQYF.

This chain joins TRBV6-1 and TRBJ2-7; TRBD1 agrees at 10 bases. The CDR3 extends over 14 amino acids. J was trimmed by 7 bases and V by 6 bases; bases with no gene match: 9. Germline V gene lookup returns CDR1 MNHNS and CDR2 SASEGT. The CDR3, as DNA: TGTGCCAGCAGCCCGACAGGGGGCTTTAGGGAGCAGTACTTC. Translation gives CASSPTGGFREQYF.

This clonotype was observed a handful of times. This sequence joins TRBV6-5 and TRBJ2-3, with TRBD2 matching 9 bases. This CDR3 is built from 16 residues. The junction had 5 bases not matched to a gene; V was cut back by 2 bases and J by 2 bases. Per the germline V gene, CDR1 is MNHEY and CDR2 is SVGAGI. The CDR3 sequence: CASSYEGLADTDTQYF. In DNA, the CDR3 is TGTGCCAGCAGTTACGAGGGACTAGCCGACACAGATACGCAGTATTTT.

The chain uses TRBV24-1 and TRBJ2-1; TRBD1 matches 8 bases. Germline CDR1 KGHDR, CDR2 SFDVKD. The V segment lost 4 bases and the J segment 8 bases; nucleotides outside the gene matches: 15. This CDR3 is 17 amino acids long. This CDR3 reads CATSDRGTGQVLDEQFF. In DNA, the CDR3 is TGTGCCACCAGTGACCGAGGGACAGGACAGGTCCTTGATGAGCAGTTCTTC.

This clonotype was found a few times. V and J are TRBV20-1 and TRBJ1-1; D is undetermined. V was clipped by 2 bases and J by 4 bases, with 11 bases between them. This CDR3 comprises 13 residues. The V gene's germline CDR1 is DFQATT and CDR2 SNEGSKA (reference sequence). The CDR3 reads CSARNGTSTEAFF. The CDR3 bases are TGCAGTGCTAGAAATGGTACGAGCACTGAAGCTTTCTTT.

This clonotype was seen only a few times. The chain joins TRBV7-9 to TRBJ1-6, with D hard to call. Trimming took 5 bases from V and 7 from J, leaving 15 bases between them. CDR1 and CDR2 (germline): SEHNR, FQNEAQ (reference sequence). This CDR3 region has 15 residues. The CDR3 loop reads CASSPGRAWNSPLHF. DNA for the CDR3: TGTGCCAGCAGCCCTGGGAGGGCGTGGAATTCACCCCTCCACTTT.

This clonotype has more than one count but fewer than ten. DNA for the CDR3: TGTGCCAGCTCACCGTCAGGCAGAGGCTATGGCTACACCTTC. Its protein product is CASSPSGRGYGYTF. The chain joins TRBV18 to TRBJ1-2, with D unresolved. Trimming pared 3 bases from V and 4 bases from J, leaving 12 bases between. This CDR3 comprises 14 residues. Germline loops: CDR1 KGHSH, CDR2 LQKENI. The full variable domain, completed using reference TRBV18 and TRBJ1-2, is NAGVMQNPRHLVRRRGQEARLRCSPMKGHSHVYWYRQLPEEGLKFMVYLQKENIIDESGMPKERFSAEFPKEGPSILRIQQVVRGDSAAYFCASSPSGRGYGYTFGSGTRLTVV.

The chain couples TRBV27 to TRBJ2-1; no clear D. The CDR3 has 14 residues. Between the trimmed V and J ends, which lost 0 bases and 3 bases, there was a span of 6 bases. Germline V CDR1 and CDR2: MNHEY, SMNVEV (reference sequence). The CDR3: CASSLSMNYNEQFF. The CDR3 coding sequence is TGTGCCAGCAGTTTATCGATGAACTACAATGAGCAGTTCTTC.

CDR3 bases: TGCAGTACGACAGGGGGCTCTGGAAACACCATATATTTT. This sequence encodes CSTTGGSGNTIYF. This chain connects TRBV20-1 to TRBJ1-3, with 9 bases aligning to TRBD1. Germline CDR1 and CDR2: DFQATT and SNEGSKA (reference sequence). With 8 bases clipped from V and 0 bases from J, the junction kept 2 bases outside the gene matches. The length of the CDR3 is 13 residues.

The rearrangement joins TRBV28 to TRBJ2-4; 8 bases match TRBD1. Germline CDR1 MDHEN, CDR2 SYDVKM. The CDR3 totals 14 residues. V gave up 7 bases and J gave up 5 bases; unmatched junction bases: 7. The CDR3 bases are TGTGCCAGCACCACCCCGGGACAGGAAAACATTCAGTACTTC. It codes for CASTTPGQENIQYF. The full variable domain, with the rest looked up from reference TRBV28 and TRBJ2-4, is DVKVTQSSRYLVKRTGEKVFLECVQDMDHENMFWYRQDPGLGLRLIYFSYDVKMKEKGDIPEGYSVSREKKERFSLILESASTNQTSMYLCASTTPGQENIQYFGAGTRLSVL.

This clonotype has just a few counts. The chain combines TRBV2 with TRBJ2-2, with D uncertain. Between the trimmed V and J ends, which lost 5 bases and 2 bases, there was a span of 12 bases. The CDR3 covers 15 residues. Germline CDR1 SNHLY, CDR2 FYNNEI. CDR3 region: CASSSETLNTGELFF. CDR3 coding DNA: TGTGCCAGCAGTTCGGAAACACTAAACACCGGGGAGCTGTTTTTT.

The V call is TRBV20-1, the J call TRBJ1-6; D remains unclear. V lost 1 base and J lost 0, with 13 bases in between. Germline V gene sequence: CDR1 DFQATT, CDR2 SNEGSKA (reference sequence). This CDR3 comprises 17 residues. CDR3 residues: CSARVGIVGSYNSPLHF. CDR3 nucleotide sequence: TGCAGTGCTAGAGTGGGTATTGTGGGCTCCTATAATTCACCCCTCCACTTT.

This sequence joins TRBV20-1 and TRBJ2-7; 10 nucleotides align to TRBD1. Germline assignment: CDR1 DFQATT and CDR2 SNEGSKA (reference sequence). The trim removed 3 bases at V and 4 bases at J, leaving 9 bases unmatched. CDR3 length: 15 residues. The CDR3 DNA reads as TGCAGTGCTAGGGACGGGACAGGGGATCAGTACGAGCAGTACTTC. Translation gives CSARDGTGDQYEQYF.

This clonotype was recorded a few times. V usage is TRBV20-1 and J usage is TRBJ2-1; D unclear. The CDR3 extends over 12 amino acids. Germline assignment: CDR1 DFQATT and CDR2 SNEGSKA (reference sequence). V was pared by 6 bases and J by 6 bases, with 12 bases between. The CDR3 nucleotides are TGCAGTGCCAACGATAGAGGCAATGAGCAGTTCTTC. This translates into CSANDRGNEQFF.

The chain has TRBV24-1 and TRBJ1-1; no definite D call. Looked up from germline, CDR1 is KGHDR and CDR2 is SFDVKD. Trimming shortened V by 5 bases and J by 1 base, and 4 bases separated the two germline ends. The CDR3 covers 12 residues. CDR3 in DNA: TGTGCCACCAGTGCAGGGAACACTGAAGCTTTCTTT. As protein: CATSAGNTEAFF.

The chain is built from TRBV27 and TRBJ1-2; 12 bases are shared with TRBD1. Trimming cost V 2 bases and J 7 bases; bases outside gene matches: 14. This CDR3 is 18 amino acids long. Germline V lookup: CDR1 MNHEY, CDR2 SMNVEV (reference sequence). CDR3 DNA: TGTGCCAGCAGTTTACGGGCCCATCCGGGACAGGGGGCCTTTGGCTACACCTTC. Translated: CASSLRAHPGQGAFGYTF.

V and J are TRBV7-8 and TRBJ2-2; TRBD2 agrees at 7 bases. The V segment lost 2 bases and the J segment 4 bases; nucleotides outside the gene matches: 4. The CDR3 runs 15 residues. CDR1 is SGHVS and CDR2 is FQNEAQ in the germline V gene. The CDR3 protein is CASSLRGRVTGELFF. CDR3 sequence (DNA): TGTGCCAGCAGCTTACGGGGGAGGGTCACCGGGGAGCTGTTTTTT. Based on the CDR3 plus reference TRBV7-8 and TRBJ2-2, the full variable domain is GAGVSQSPRYKVAKRGQDVALRCDPISGHVSLFWYQQALGQGPEFLTYFQNEAQLDKSGLPSDRFFAERPEGSVSTLKIQRTQQEDSAVYLCASSLRGRVTGELFFGEGSRLTVL.

This clonotype was observed once. V is TRBV30 and J is TRBJ2-1, with D possibly TRBD2 on 5 matching bases. Germline-derived CDR1 and CDR2 are GTSNPN and SVGIG (reference sequence). The V end lost 3 bases, the J end lost 5 bases, and 11 bases lay between the germline ends. The CDR3 length is 13 residues. The CDR3 DNA reads as TGTGCCTGGAGACATAGCGCAAACAATGAGCAGTTCTTC. Protein sequence: CAWRHSANNEQFF.

The chain couples TRBV28 to TRBJ1-2; D unclear. The CDR3 length is 12 residues. The germline gives CDR1 MDHEN, CDR2 SYDVKM. V lost 3 bases and J 2 bases, leaving 4 bases between the germline ends. CDR3 in DNA: TGTGCCAGCAGTTTGAGGAACTATGGCTACACCTTC. It encodes CASSLRNYGYTF.